This TCR beta chain emerged from a study of T-cell memory formation after mild COVID-19. This clonotype has a handful of counts. 5'RACE with constant-segment primers built TCRalpha and TCRbeta cDNA libraries with UMIs. TCRdb redid the calling of the 5' RACE reads with MiXCR, one entry per CDR3 protein. The repertoire has 34,000 or so distinct CDR3 sequences, approximately 7.7% of them found once; the top ten carry about 32%. The sequenced material came from PBMCs or a T cell subset sorted from them (not recorded which). The source of this sequence is a young man who had mild COVID-19 (a few samples of this study predate the infection). Cell type and time point are not known.

CDR3 sequence (DNA): TGTGCCAGTAGCCGCGGGGTTAACACTGAAGCTTTCTTT. Translating it yields CASSRGVNTEAFF. This chain joins TRBV19 and TRBJ1-1; D is unclear. V was clipped by 6 bases and J by 2 bases, with 10 bases between them. Germline V CDR1 and CDR2: LNHDA, SQIVND (reference sequence). The CDR3 sequence is 13 residues long.